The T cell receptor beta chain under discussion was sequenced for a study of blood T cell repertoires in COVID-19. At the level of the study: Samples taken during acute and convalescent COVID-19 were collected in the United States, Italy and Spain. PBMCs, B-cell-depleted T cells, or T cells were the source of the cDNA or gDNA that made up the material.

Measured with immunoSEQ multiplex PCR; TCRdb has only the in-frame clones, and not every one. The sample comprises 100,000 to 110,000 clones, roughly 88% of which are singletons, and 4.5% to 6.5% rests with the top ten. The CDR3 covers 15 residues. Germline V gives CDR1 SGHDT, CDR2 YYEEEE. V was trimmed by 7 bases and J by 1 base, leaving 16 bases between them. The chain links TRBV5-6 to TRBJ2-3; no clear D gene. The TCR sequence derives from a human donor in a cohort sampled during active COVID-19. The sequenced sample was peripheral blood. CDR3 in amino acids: CASRYDSSRTDTQYF. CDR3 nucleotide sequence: TGTGCCAGCCGTTACGACTCCTCACGCACAGATACGCAGTATTTT.